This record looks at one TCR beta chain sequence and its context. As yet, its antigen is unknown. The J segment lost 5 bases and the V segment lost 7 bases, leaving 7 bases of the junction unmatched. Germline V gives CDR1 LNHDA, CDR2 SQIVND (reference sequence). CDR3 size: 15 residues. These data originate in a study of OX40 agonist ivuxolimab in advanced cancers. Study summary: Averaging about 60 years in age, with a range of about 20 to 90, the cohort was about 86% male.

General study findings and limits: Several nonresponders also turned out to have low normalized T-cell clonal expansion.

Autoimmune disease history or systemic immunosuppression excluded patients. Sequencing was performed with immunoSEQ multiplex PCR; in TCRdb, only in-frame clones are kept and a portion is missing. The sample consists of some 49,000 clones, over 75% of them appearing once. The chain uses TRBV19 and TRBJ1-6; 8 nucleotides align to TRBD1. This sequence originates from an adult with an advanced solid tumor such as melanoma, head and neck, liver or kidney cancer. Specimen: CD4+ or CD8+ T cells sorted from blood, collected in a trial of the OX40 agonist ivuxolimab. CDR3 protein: CASKTGTGNNSPLHF. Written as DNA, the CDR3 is TGTGCCAGTAAAACTGGGACAGGTAATAATTCACCCCTCCACTTT.